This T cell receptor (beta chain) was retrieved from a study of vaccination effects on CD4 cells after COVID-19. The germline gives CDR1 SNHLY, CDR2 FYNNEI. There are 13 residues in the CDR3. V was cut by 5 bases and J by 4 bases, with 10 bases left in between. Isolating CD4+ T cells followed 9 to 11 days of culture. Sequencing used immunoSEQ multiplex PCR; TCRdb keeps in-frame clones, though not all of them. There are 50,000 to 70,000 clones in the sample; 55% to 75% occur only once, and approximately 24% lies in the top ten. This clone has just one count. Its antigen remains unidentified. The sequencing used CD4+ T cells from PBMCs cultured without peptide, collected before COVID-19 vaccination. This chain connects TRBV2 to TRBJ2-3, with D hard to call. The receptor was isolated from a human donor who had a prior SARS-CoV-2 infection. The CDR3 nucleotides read TGTGCCAGCAGTTATTGGGAAGCAGATACGCAGTATTTT. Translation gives CASSYWEADTQYF.